Listed below are T cell receptor beta chains from one sample, sequenced in a study of shared clonotypes between healthy human individuals. TCRdb's copy holds only in-frame clones and misses some; the assay was immunoSEQ multiplex PCR. The sample lists 950,000 to 1,300,000 clones, about 77% occurring once. The sequencing input was memory CD4+ T cells sorted from blood. The receptor source for this set is a man younger than 35 in good health. Both conserved end residues are part of each CDR3. Fields, in order: D gene, clone size, V gene, J gene, CDR3 protein, CDR3 DNA. A D gene is named only where the DNA matches it firmly. Some rows have no size entry. The others give once, few or many, or a class for an expanded clone.

>TRBD1|-|TRBV5-1|TRBJ2-3
CASSSYRQGSSTDTQYF
TGCGCCAGCAGCTCCTACCGACAGGGGTCTAGCACAGATACGCAGTATTTT
>TRBD1|-|TRBV7-9|TRBJ1-1
CASSFRIRTGTVGTEAFF
TGTGCCAGCAGCTTTCGCATTAGGACAGGGACGGTGGGCACTGAAGCTTTCTTT
>-|-|TRBV2|TRBJ2-4
CASSEAQRSSWGIQYF
TGTGCCAGCAGTGAAGCCCAGAGGAGCTCCTGGGGCATTCAGTACTTC
>-|few|TRBV5-1|TRBJ2-7
CASSLVQGYEQYF
TGCGCCAGCAGCTTGGTCCAGGGGTACGAGCAGTACTTC
>-|-|TRBV6-4|TRBJ1-2
CASSDQLGYGYTF
TGTGCCAGCAGTGACCAACTCGGCTATGGCTACACCTTC
>-|-|TRBV7-2|TRBJ2-1
CASSLQTSSNEQFF
TGTGCCAGCAGCTTACAGACGAGTAGCAATGAGCAGTTCTTC
>-|many|TRBV7-4|TRBJ2-1
CASSFDWSYNEQFF
TGTGCCAGCAGCTTTGACTGGTCCTACAATGAGCAGTTCTTC
>TRBD1|-|TRBV5-1|TRBJ1-4
CASSRGQGATNEKLFF
TGCGCCAGCAGCCGCGGACAGGGTGCAACTAATGAAAAACTGTTTTTT
>TRBD1|-|TRBV7-3|TRBJ2-1
CASSLGGAGQGRNEQFF
TGTGCCAGCAGCTTAGGGGGTGCGGGACAGGGTCGGAATGAGCAGTTCTTC
>TRBD2|-|TRBV18|TRBJ2-1
CASSRTGLAGGPYNEQFF
TGTGCCAGCTCTAGGACGGGACTAGCGGGAGGGCCCTACAATGAGCAGTTCTTC
>-|-|TRBV6-5|TRBJ1-1
CASRAGGATEAFF
TGTGCCAGCCGGGCGGGGGGTGCCACTGAAGCTTTCTTT
>-|-|TRBV11-2|TRBJ1-4
CASSEGFEKLFF
TGTGCCAGCAGTGAAGGATTCGAAAAACTGTTTTTT
>-|-|TRBV5-5|TRBJ1-1
CASSLAGNTEAFF
TGTGCCAGCAGTCTGGCAGGGAACACTGAAGCTTTCTTT
>-|-|TRBV5-5|TRBJ2-5
CASSLAAAEEAQYF
TGTGCCAGCAGCTTGGCGGCAGCGGAAGAGGCCCAGTACTTC
>-|-|TRBV7-8|TRBJ1-1
CASSSWGRGTNTEAFF
TGTGCCAGCAGCTCGTGGGGGCGGGGGACGAACACTGAAGCTTTCTTT
>-|-|TRBV28|TRBJ1-2
CASSYSVYGYTF
TGTGCCAGCAGTTATAGTGTCTATGGCTACACCTTC
>-|-|TRBV10-2|TRBJ1-2
CASSEYVRGTDGYTF
TGCGCCAGCAGTGAGTACGTCAGGGGAACTGATGGCTACACCTTC
>-|once|TRBV5-8|TRBJ1-2
CASSSGSYGYTF
TGTGCCAGCAGCTCCGGATCCTATGGCTACACCTTC
>TRBD1|-|TRBV2|TRBJ1-5
CASSRLGQLYQPQHF
TGTGCCAGCAGCAGATTGGGACAGTTGTATCAGCCCCAGCATTTT
>-|-|TRBV15|TRBJ1-4
CATSRDRLTVTTNEKLFF
TGTGCCACCAGCAGAGATCGGTTAACAGTTACAACTAATGAAAAACTGTTTTTT
>TRBD1|-|TRBV6-1|TRBJ1-2
CASSDRQGREGYTF
TGTGCCAGCAGTGACAGACAGGGGCGGGAAGGCTACACCTTC
>-|-|TRBV7-2|TRBJ2-7
CASSFPPLYEQYF
TGTGCCAGCAGCTTCCCCCCCCTATACGAGCAGTACTTC
>-|-|TRBV2|TRBJ1-1
CASSESEGTEAFF
TGTGCCAGCAGTGAGAGTGAGGGCACTGAAGCTTTCTTT
>-|-|TRBV5-6|TRBJ2-7
CASSLGGSNEQYF
TGTGCCAGCAGCCTCGGGGGAAGCAACGAGCAGTACTTC
>-|once|TRBV13|TRBJ2-7
CASSLGRISSYEQYF
TGTGCCAGCAGCTTAGGCCGGATTAGCTCCTACGAGCAGTACTTC
>-|few|TRBV4-2|TRBJ1-5
CASSQAGNNQPQHF
TGTGCCAGCAGCCAAGCTGGGAACAATCAGCCCCAGCATTTT
>-|few|TRBV7-2|TRBJ1-2
CASSWRSYGYTF
TGTGCCAGCAGCTGGCGCAGCTATGGCTACACCTTC
>-|once|TRBV30|TRBJ2-5
CALWTISPGEYQETQYF
TGTGCCCTTTGGACTATCTCACCGGGAGAGTACCAAGAGACCCAGTACTTC
>-|-|TRBV11-2|TRBJ2-7
CASSLGAGDPYEQYF
TGTGCCAGCAGCTTAGGAGCTGGGGATCCCTACGAGCAGTACTTC
>-|-|TRBV5-1|TRBJ1-1
CASSLGGVLAEAFF
TGCGCCAGCAGCTTGGGTGGGGTCCTCGCTGAAGCTTTCTTT
>-|-|TRBV5-6|TRBJ1-6
CASSLVFTGNSPLHF
TGTGCCAGCAGCTTGGTCTTTACTGGTAATTCACCCCTCCACTTT
>-|-|TRBV5-6|TRBJ2-2
CASSPAQGNTGELFF
TGTGCCAGCAGCCCGGCACAGGGGAACACCGGGGAGCTGTTTTTT
>-|-|TRBV7-8|TRBJ1-2
CASSLGVGTALVGGYTF
TGTGCCAGCAGCTTAGGGGTGGGGACGGCGTTGGTCGGTGGCTACACCTTC
>-|-|TRBV28|TRBJ1-6
CASSPPHNSPLHF
TGTGCCAGCAGTCCCCCCCATAATTCACCCCTCCACTTT
>-|-|TRBV10-2|TRBJ1-5
CASSSTDRNQPQHF
TGCGCCAGCAGTTCGACAGATCGCAATCAGCCCCAGCATTTT
>-|-|TRBV11-2|TRBJ2-7
CASSPALVPYEQYF
TGTGCCAGCAGCCCGGCACTAGTCCCCTACGAGCAGTACTTC
>TRBD1|-|TRBV9|TRBJ1-3
CASSVERRVDRGHFSGNTIYF
TGTGCCAGCAGCGTCGAACGGAGGGTGGACAGGGGACACTTCTCTGGAAACACCATATATTTT
>TRBD2|once|TRBV6-5|TRBJ2-5
CASSYPTSGRETQYF
TGTGCCAGCAGTTACCCGACTAGCGGGCGCGAGACCCAGTACTTC
>-|-|TRBV6-5|TRBJ2-7
CASSYSTASSYEQYF
TGTGCCAGCAGTTACTCAACAGCCAGCTCCTACGAGCAGTACTTC
>-|-|TRBV6-6|TRBJ2-5
CASTKTGKETQYF
TGTGCCAGCACCAAGACCGGGAAAGAGACCCAGTACTTC
>TRBD1|few|TRBV27|TRBJ1-1
CASSSSRDRVGGNTEAFF
TGTGCCAGCAGTTCGTCCCGGGACAGGGTCGGGGGGAACACTGAAGCTTTCTTT
>-|-|TRBV6-1|TRBJ2-3
CASKVLGVAQYF
TGTGCCAGCAAGGTTTTAGGGGTGGCGCAGTATTTT
>-|-|TRBV4-1|TRBJ2-7
CASSQDPSHEQYF
TGCGCCAGCAGCCAAGATCCGAGTCACGAGCAGTACTTC
>-|-|TRBV9|TRBJ2-1
CASSVGASRISSYNEQFF
TGTGCCAGCAGCGTAGGTGCCAGTCGAATTAGCTCCTACAATGAGCAGTTCTTC
>TRBD1|-|TRBV18|TRBJ1-3
CASSPPTGAGNTIYF
TGTGCCAGCTCACCACCCACAGGGGCTGGAAACACCATATATTTT